The 27 T cell receptor beta chains below all came from one sample that was sequenced in a study of T cell repertoires in cytomegalovirus infection. TCRdb redid the calling of the reads with MiXCR, one entry per CDR3 protein. The data hold about 900,000 distinct CDR3 sequences, with roughly 30% observed a single time. No antigen is known for these receptors. Sequences were derived from cultured CD8+ T cells from PBMCs, sampled from culture after CMV antigen stimulation. The receptor set was obtained from a human donor in good health (CMV status not recorded). Some clones in this sample may be carry-over from other donors' samples.

In this sample, this clonotype turned up once. One junction end does not reproduce the germline sequence, and a read error may be involved. This chain uses TRBV11-3 with TRBJ2-1, with 10 bases that match TRBD2. From germline, CDR1 is SGHNT and CDR2 YENEEA. The CDR3 is 20 amino acids. The CDR3 DNA reads TGTGCCAGCAACTTAGATGCTTGGGGGGCTAGCGGGGGACCCTACAATGAGCAGTTCTTC. Amino acids: CASNLDAWGASGGPYNEQFF.

Comments on this clonotype: In this CDR3 the conserved last residue, phenylalanine or tryptophan, is missing, so a read error is likely. J is TRBJ2-5 and V is TRBV12-5, with D possibly called TRBD1 or TRBD2 (5 bases each). CDR1 is LGHNT, CDR2 FRNRAP, per germline. This CDR3 spans 16 amino acids. Trimming took off 6 bases at V and 1 base at J, with 18 bases between the two ends. The CDR3 sequence: CASGTGTTIFQETQYV. In nucleotides, the CDR3 is TGTGCTAGTGGCACCGGGACCACAATCTTCCAAGAGACCCAGTACGTC.

This clonotype was recorded once. The junction departs from germline at one end; a sequencing error may be responsible. V and J are TRBV19 and TRBJ2-3; tentative D call: TRBD2 (5 bases). There are 13 residues in the CDR3. The germline CDR1 and CDR2 sequences are LNHDA and SQIVND (reference sequence). CDR3 residues: CATGRSSTDMQYF. CDR3 nucleotides: TGTGCCACTGGACGGTCTAGCACAGATATGCAGTATTTT.

This clonotype was seen repeatedly, ten times or more. This chain connects TRBV7-2 to TRBJ2-7; D gene uncertain. The V and J ends lost 1 base and 3 bases respectively, with 7 bases between them. Germline lookup yields CDR1 SGHTA and CDR2 FQGNSA. The CDR3 loop spans 13 amino acids. CDR3 nucleotide sequence: TGTGCCAGCAGCTTAGTAGGCGGCTACGAGCAGTACTTC. The encoded protein is CASSLVGGYEQYF.

This clonotype was observed at least ten times. The chain joins TRBV7-6 to TRBJ1-1; D not certain. Trimming shortened V by 1 base and J by 4 bases, and 7 bases separated the two germline ends. Germline CDR1 and CDR2: SGHVS and FNYEAQ. The CDR3 has 13 residues. The CDR3 here is CASSLEWSTEAFF. DNA for the CDR3: TGTGCCAGCAGCTTAGAGTGGAGCACTGAAGCTTTCTTT. Together with reference TRBV7-6 and TRBJ1-1, the CDR3 gives the full variable domain: GAGVSQSPRYKVTKRGQDVALRCDPISGHVSLYWYRQALGQGPEFLTYFNYEAQQDKSGLPNDRFSAERPEGSISTLTIQRTEQRDSAMYRCASSLEWSTEAFFGQGTRLTVV.

This clonotype was counted ten times or more. The genes are TRBV4-1 and TRBJ2-1; 9 nucleotides match TRBD2. Losses at the gene ends were 3 bases for V and 8 bases for J; bases not matched to a gene: 11. This CDR3 spans 16 amino acids. Germline CDR1 and CDR2: MGHRA and YSYEKL. The DNA for the CDR3 is TGCGCCAGCAGCCAGACCGGGACTAGCCCTACACATGAGCAGTTCTTC. As protein: CASSQTGTSPTHEQFF.

J is TRBJ1-5 and V is TRBV2, with TRBD1 as a possible D gene (6 bases). V was shortened by 4 bases and J by 5 bases, with 15 bases between the two germline ends. Germline values: CDR1 SNHLY, CDR2 FYNNEI. This CDR3 is built from 15 residues. This CDR3 is CASSGATGLDQPQHF. In DNA form, the CDR3 reads TGTGCCAGCAGTGGGGCGACAGGACTCGATCAGCCCCAGCATTTT.

This clonotype occurred many times. J is TRBJ1-6 and V is TRBV20-1; D may be TRBD1 (5 bases). CDR1 is DFQATT and CDR2 is SNEGSKA in the germline V gene (reference sequence). The CDR3 sequence is 14 residues long. V was trimmed by 0 bases and J by 8 bases, leaving 11 bases between them. The CDR3 protein is CSARDFTGDSPLHF. In DNA form, the CDR3 reads TGCAGTGCTAGAGATTTCACAGGTGATTCACCCCTCCACTTT.

This clonotype was detected a few times. The rearrangement uses TRBV19 and TRBJ1-5; D is uncertain. Germline loops: CDR1 LNHDA, CDR2 SQIVND (reference sequence). V gave up 11 bases and J gave up 0 bases, with 11 bases separating them. There are 13 residues in the CDR3. The CDR3 DNA reads TGTGCCCCGGACGGAAATAGCAATCAGCCCCAGCATTTT. It codes for CAPDGNSNQPQHF.

The sample holds many counts of this clonotype. The chain's CDR3 is CASSPGLTGIYNEQFF. The CDR3 DNA follows: TGTGCCAGCAGCCCCGGACTAACGGGAATCTACAATGAGCAGTTCTTC. This sequence joins TRBV7-2 and TRBJ2-1; D may be TRBD2 (6 bases). There are 16 residues in the CDR3. Germline loops: CDR1 SGHTA, CDR2 FQGNSA. V was cut by 5 bases and J by 3 bases, with 17 bases left in between.

Notes on this clonotype: An end of the junction differs from the germline gene, which may be a read error. The V and J genes are TRBV11-3 and TRBJ2-2; D ambiguous. The CDR3 is 11 residues long. The germline V gene has CDR1 SGHNT and CDR2 YENEEA. CDR3 nucleotides: TGCGTGGCCAAAAGGACCGGGGAGCTGTTTTTT. This encodes CVAKRTGELFF.

The gene calls are TRBV10-3 and TRBJ1-1, with unresolved D. Between the trimmed V and J ends, which lost 10 bases and 0 bases, there was a span of 9 bases. CDR1 is ENHRY and CDR2 is SYGVKD in the germline V gene. This CDR3 has 12 amino acids. The CDR3 region has the DNA TGTGCCACCTCGGCGCTGAACACTGAAGCTTTCTTT. Translation gives CATSALNTEAFF.

In this sample, this clonotype turned up many times. This chain joins TRBV4-1 and TRBJ2-1, with TRBD1 as a possible D gene (6 bases). The CDR3 has 14 residues. V was trimmed by 3 bases and J by 9 bases, leaving 15 bases between them. CDR1 and CDR2 (germline): MGHRA, YSYEKL. In DNA, the CDR3 is TGCGCCAGCAGCCAGGTTCCCAACAGGGTTGAGCAGTTCTTC. The encoded protein is CASSQVPNRVEQFF.

This clonotype has a handful of counts. The V gene is TRBV7-6, the J gene TRBJ2-1; 7 bases line up with TRBD2. CDR3 length: 17 amino acids. Germline V lookup: CDR1 SGHVS, CDR2 FNYEAQ. Losses at the gene ends were 1 base for V and 6 bases for J; bases not matched to a gene: 12. The CDR3 protein is CASSLGVGGGASNEQFF. Written as DNA, the CDR3 is TGTGCCAGCAGCTTAGGAGTCGGCGGGGGTGCTTCCAATGAGCAGTTCTTC.

The J gene is TRBJ2-1, the V gene TRBV5-6; no reliable D call. This CDR3 has 17 residues. Per the germline V gene, CDR1 is SGHDT and CDR2 is YYEEEE. The V and J ends lost 0 bases and 4 bases respectively, with 17 bases between them. The CDR3 bases are TGTGCCAGCAGCTTGGCATCACAGACTGGGTGGTACAATGAGCAGTTCTTC. Protein sequence: CASSLASQTGWYNEQFF.

Ten or more counts support this clonotype. The J gene is TRBJ1-2, the V gene TRBV7-9; no reliable D call. The CDR3 spans 14 residues. With 5 bases removed from V and 3 bases from J, the gap between germline ends came to 13 bases. Germline values: CDR1 SEHNR, CDR2 FQNEAQ (reference sequence). CDR3 in DNA: TGTGCCAGCAGCCCCTCCACGAGGGACTATGGCTACACCTTC. Translation gives CASSPSTRDYGYTF.

The chain employs TRBV7-9 and TRBJ1-2, with unresolved D. The ends were cut back, 10 bases at V and 8 bases at J, with 14 bases in the middle. There are 11 residues in the CDR3. Germline CDR1 is SEHNR and CDR2 is FQNEAQ (reference sequence). The CDR3 spells CATYTLGGYTF. The CDR3 bases are TGTGCCACTTACACCCTCGGGGGCTACACCTTC. Combining the CDR3 with reference TRBV7-9 and TRBJ1-2 gives the whole variable domain DTGVSQNPRHKITKRGQNVTFRCDPISEHNRLYWYRQTLGQGPEFLTYFQNEAQLEKSRLLSDRFSAERPKGSFSTLEIQRTEQGDSAMYLCATYTLGGYTFGSGTRLTVV.

J is TRBJ1-4 and V is TRBV11-2, with no clear D. The CDR3 contains 13 residues. V was pared by 2 bases and J by 5 bases, with 6 bases between. Germline-derived CDR1 and CDR2 are SGHAT and FQNNGV. CDR3 protein: CASSLRFNEKLFF. CDR3 DNA sequence: TGTGCCAGCAGCTTAAGATTCAATGAAAAACTGTTTTTT.

Here the CDR3 DNA reads TGCGCCAGCAACGAGGGGGCTGGAAACACCATATATTTT. Encoded protein: CASNEGAGNTIYF. The gene calls are TRBV10-2 and TRBJ1-3; tentative D call: TRBD1 (6 bases). In germline, CDR1 is WSHSY, CDR2 SAAADI. Trimming pared 7 bases from V and 2 bases from J, leaving 9 bases between. The CDR3 runs to 13 residues.

In its sample, this clonotype was seen many times. The chain links TRBV7-2 to TRBJ2-1; 7 bases line up with TRBD1. V was clipped by 3 bases and J by 2 bases; unmatched bases: 4. The CDR3 has 15 amino acids. CDR1 SGHTA and CDR2 FQGNSA come from the germline V gene. CDR3 in amino acids: CASSFTGATYNEQFF. The CDR3 region has the DNA TGTGCCAGCAGCTTTACAGGGGCTACCTACAATGAGCAGTTCTTC.

V and J are TRBV5-1 and TRBJ1-1; the D gene is possibly TRBD1 (6 bases). The CDR3 is 15 residues long. V lost 0 bases and J 2 bases, leaving 11 bases between the germline ends. CDR1 and CDR2 (germline): SGHRS, YFSETQ. For the CDR3, the DNA is TGCGCCAGCAGCTTGGCCCCGGACAGCAACACTGAAGCTTTCTTT. Protein sequence: CASSLAPDSNTEAFF.

The chain carries TRBV2 and TRBJ2-7, with D uncertain. The length of the CDR3 is 13 residues. Deletions cut 2 bases from V and 3 bases from J, with 8 bases between. The germline V gene encodes CDR1 SNHLY and CDR2 FYNNEI. The CDR3 DNA reads as TGTGCCAGCAGTGAATCAGTCGTCTACGAGCAGTACGTC. Its protein is CASSESVVYEQYV.

The J gene is TRBJ1-1, the V gene TRBV12-3 or TRBV12-4; D unresolved. Trimming stripped 5 bases from V and 8 bases from J, with 12 bases between. This CDR3 contains 12 residues. The CDR3 region is CASSIGRFEAFF. In DNA form, the CDR3 reads TGTGCCAGCAGTATCGGACGATTCGAAGCTTTCTTT.

This clonotype was picked up many times. V gene TRBV7-2 combines with J gene TRBJ1-2; perhaps TRBD1 as D (5 bases). This CDR3 region has 14 residues. CDR1 and CDR2 (germline): SGHTA, FQGNSA. V dropped 3 bases and J dropped 3 bases, with 11 bases sitting between them. CDR3 DNA sequence: TGTGCCAGCAGCTTCGGGCAGGGACACTATGGCTACACCTTC. Protein product: CASSFGQGHYGYTF.

This clonotype showed up just a few times. The chain employs TRBV27 and TRBJ1-1, with a possible D match to TRBD1 (5 bases). Trimming took 4 bases from V and 3 from J, leaving 12 bases between them. CDR1 is MNHEY and CDR2 is SMNVEV in the germline V gene (reference sequence). This CDR3 has 14 residues. The CDR3 region has the DNA TGTGCCAGCAGTTGGGGGGGGGATTACACTGAAGCTTTCTTT. This gives the protein CASSWGGDYTEAFF.

This clonotype was seen a few times. The chain couples TRBV25-1 to TRBJ1-5; D is undetermined. This CDR3 spans 14 amino acids. Germline CDR1 MGHDK, CDR2 SYGVNS. The V end lost 3 bases, the J end lost 3 bases, and 9 bases lay between the germline ends. Written as DNA, the CDR3 is TGTGCCAGCAGTGATCACGGGTACAATCAGCCCCAGCATTTT. Protein product: CASSDHGYNQPQHF.

This clonotype was seen more than once but under ten times. The chain couples TRBV20-1 to TRBJ2-2; 10 bases align to TRBD1. This CDR3 comprises 16 residues. Germline V CDR1 and CDR2: DFQATT, SNEGSKA (reference sequence). V lost 0 bases and J lost 3; bases outside the gene matches: 4. Here the CDR3 reads CSARDLGTGDTGELFF. The CDR3 nucleotides are TGCAGTGCTAGAGATCTGGGGACAGGGGACACCGGGGAGCTGTTTTTT.